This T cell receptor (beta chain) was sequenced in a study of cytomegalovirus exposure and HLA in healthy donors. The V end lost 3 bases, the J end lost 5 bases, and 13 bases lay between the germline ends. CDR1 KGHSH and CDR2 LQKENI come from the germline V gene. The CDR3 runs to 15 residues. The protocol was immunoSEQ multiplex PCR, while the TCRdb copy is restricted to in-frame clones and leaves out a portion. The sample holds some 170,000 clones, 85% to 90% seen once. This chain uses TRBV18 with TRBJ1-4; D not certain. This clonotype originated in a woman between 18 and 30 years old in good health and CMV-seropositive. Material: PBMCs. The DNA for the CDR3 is TGTGCCAGCTCACCCAACTCTGGGGAGAATGAAAAACTGTTTTTT. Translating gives CASSPNSGENEKLFF.